These T cell receptor beta chains were read from a single sample in a study of shared clonotypes between healthy human individuals. TCRdb's table, derived via immunoSEQ multiplex PCR, lists solely in-frame clones and lacks some. The data hold 2 million to 2.5 million clones, with just over 90% observed a single time. The specimen sequenced was naive CD8+ T cells from PBMCs. The origin of the receptors is a man aged 18 to 35 in good health. Some clones in this sample may be carry-over from other donors' samples. CDR3s include the opening cysteine and the closing phenylalanine or tryptophan. Each record gives: D gene, V gene, clone size, J gene, CDR3 protein, CDR3 DNA. The D gene is left open where the match is weak. For some rows the clone size is stated as once, few or many, or as a class when expanded; others skip it.

>-|TRBV7-9|-|TRBJ2-7
CAGSLGGADEQYF
TGTGCCGGCAGCTTAGGCGGCGCCGACGAGCAGTACTTC
>-|TRBV7-9|-|TRBJ2-2
CASTSGGARTGELFF
TGTGCCAGCACCTCGGGGGGCGCCAGAACCGGGGAGCTGTTTTTT
>-|TRBV7-9|-|TRBJ2-5
CASSGPGTHLGETQYF
TGTGCCAGCAGCGGGCCCGGGACTCACTTAGGGGAGACCCAGTACTTC
>-|TRBV12-5|-|TRBJ2-1
CASGLAGTEQFF
TGTGCTAGTGGTTTAGCCGGGACAGAGCAGTTCTTC
>-|TRBV28|-|TRBJ2-7
CASSWDRLSSYEQYF
TGTGCCAGCAGTTGGGACCGGCTCTCCTCCTACGAGCAGTACTTC
>-|TRBV19|-|TRBJ1-1
CASSLRPEWEAFF
TGTGCCAGTAGTCTCCGACCGGAGTGGGAAGCTTTCTTT
>-|TRBV27|-|TRBJ2-1
CASSYGAADEQFF
TGTGCCAGCAGTTACGGCGCGGCGGATGAGCAGTTCTTC
>TRBD1|TRBV7-2|-|TRBJ2-1
CASSFYRGSGNEQFF
TGTGCCAGCAGCTTCTACAGGGGAAGTGGCAATGAGCAGTTCTTC
>-|TRBV6-1|-|TRBJ2-7
CASSEVPGVYEQYF
TGTGCCAGCAGTGAAGTCCCCGGGGTCTACGAGCAGTACTTC
>TRBD2|TRBV30|once|TRBJ2-1
CAWSDNTDSGRAFWEQFF
TGTGCCTGGAGCGACAACACAGATAGCGGGAGGGCCTTTTGGGAGCAGTTCTTC
>-|TRBV11-3|-|TRBJ2-1
CASSLDQEQFF
TGTGCCAGCAGCTTAGATCAGGAGCAGTTCTTC
>-|TRBV7-2|-|TRBJ2-3
CASSPGSERHTDTQYF
TGTGCCAGCAGCCCGGGGAGCGAGCGGCACACAGATACGCAGTATTTT
>-|TRBV27|-|TRBJ1-5
CASSWDGNQPQHF
TGTGCCAGCAGTTGGGACGGAAATCAGCCCCAGCATTTT
>-|TRBV11-2|-|TRBJ1-1
CASSPNHRPEAFF
TGTGCCAGCAGCCCGAACCACAGACCTGAAGCTTTCTTT
>TRBD2|TRBV5-5|-|TRBJ2-7
CASSRRGESSYEQYF
TGTGCCAGCAGCCGCCGGGGGGAGAGCTCCTACGAGCAGTACTTC
>-|TRBV21-1|-|TRBJ1-2
CASSKEESYYGYTF
TGTGCCAGCAGCAAAGAGGAGTCTTACTATGGCTACACCTTC
>-|TRBV27|-|TRBJ2-2
CASSSRDTSTGELFF
TGTGCCAGCAGTTCCCGGGACACCTCCACCGGGGAGCTGTTTTTT
>-|TRBV4-3|-|TRBJ1-3
CASSQGSGVGNTIYF
TGCGCCAGCAGCCAAGGGTCCGGGGTTGGAAACACCATATATTTT
>TRBD2|TRBV14|-|TRBJ2-7
CASSQDGRAYEQYF
TGTGCCAGCAGCCAAGACGGGAGGGCCTACGAGCAGTACTTC
>-|TRBV4-1|-|TRBJ1-2
CASSQELTSGYGYTF
TGCGCCAGCAGCCAAGAATTAACCTCCGGGTATGGCTACACCTTC
>-|TRBV6-6|-|TRBJ1-1
CASSYVGGFTEAFF
TGTGCCAGCAGTTACGTGGGAGGGTTCACTGAAGCTTTCTTT
>-|TRBV12-5|-|TRBJ1-1
CASGLEPHGRTEAFF
TGTGCTAGTGGTTTGGAACCTCACGGTAGGACTGAAGCTTTCTTT
>-|TRBV11-2|-|TRBJ2-7
CASSLGGLDEQYF
TGTGCCAGCAGCTTAGGGGGACTTGACGAGCAGTACTTC
>-|TRBV4-3|-|TRBJ1-2
CASSPEGFLDGYTF
TGCGCCAGCAGCCCCGAAGGCTTCCTCGACGGCTACACCTTC
>-|TRBV28|-|TRBJ1-5
CASSFFNSNQPQHF
TGTGCCAGCAGTTTTTTTAATAGCAATCAGCCCCAGCATTTT
>TRBD2|TRBV28|-|TRBJ2-1
CASRLLAGDLNEQFF
TGTGCCAGCAGGCTACTAGCGGGAGATCTGAATGAGCAGTTCTTC
>-|TRBV11-2|-|TRBJ1-1
CASSMGRGTRAFF
TGTGCCAGCAGTATGGGAAGGGGGACGAGAGCTTTCTTT
>-|TRBV5-4|-|TRBJ2-5
CASSFDRWEETQYF
TGTGCCAGCAGCTTCGACAGGTGGGAAGAGACCCAGTACTTC
>-|TRBV6-5|-|TRBJ1-4
CASSRDSAGSEKLFF
TGTGCCAGCAGCCGAGATAGCGCTGGGAGTGAAAAACTGTTTTTT
>-|TRBV7-6|-|TRBJ2-3
CASSLAGSATDTQYF
TGTGCCAGCAGCTTAGCGGGCAGTGCCACAGATACGCAGTATTTT
>-|TRBV5-6|-|TRBJ1-3
CASSGYDGTIYF
TGTGCCAGCAGCGGGTATGATGGGACCATATATTTT
>-|TRBV29-1|-|TRBJ1-3
CSVIAGNTIYF
TGCAGCGTAATAGCAGGAAACACCATATATTTT
>TRBD1|TRBV9|-|TRBJ1-2
CASSVVTGDGYTF
TGTGCCAGCAGCGTAGTCACAGGGGACGGCTACACCTTC
>-|TRBV7-9|-|TRBJ2-1
CASSLVYDNEQFF
TGTGCCAGCAGCTTAGTGTACGACAATGAGCAGTTCTTC
>-|TRBV11-2|-|TRBJ1-5
CASSLVRNQPQHF
TGTGCCAGCAGCTTAGTCAGAAATCAGCCCCAGCATTTT
>-|TRBV2|-|TRBJ2-7
CASSEGYPYEQYF
TGTGCCAGCAGTGAAGGATACCCCTACGAGCAGTACTTC
>TRBD1|TRBV15|-|TRBJ2-5
CATSRRPGQTEETQYF
TGTGCCACCAGCAGAAGACCGGGACAGACGGAAGAGACCCAGTACTTC
>TRBD2|TRBV28|once|TRBJ2-7
CASSLSTSGRAYEQYF
TGTGCCAGCAGTTTATCGACTAGCGGGAGGGCTTACGAGCAGTACTTC
>TRBD1|TRBV10-3|-|TRBJ1-2
CAISDRGVDGYTF
TGTGCCATCAGTGACAGGGGGGTGGACGGCTACACCTTC